The 30 T cell receptor beta chains in this list originate from one sample, sequenced in a study of T cells in tuberculosis. The sample's time point: new active TB diagnosis, blood taken before or within 7 days of starting treatment. Generated by immunoSEQ multiplex PCR, the TCRdb table keeps only in-frame clones and is missing some. The table includes 25,000 to 35,000 clones, just over 90% detected once. The sample consisted of PBMCs, taken at tuberculosis diagnosis. All receptors come from an adult with tuberculosis.

The chain has TRBV11-1 and TRBJ2-5; TRBD1 matches at 7 bases. This CDR3 has 15 residues. J was trimmed by 3 bases and V by 5 bases; bases with no gene match: 9. Germline CDR1 is SGHAT and CDR2 is FQDESV (reference sequence). This chain's CDR3 is CASSPEHRGEETQYF. The CDR3 DNA reads TGTGCCAGCAGCCCCGAACACAGGGGAGAAGAGACCCAGTACTTC. The variable domain in full, completed from reference TRBV11-1 and TRBJ2-5, reads EAEVAQSPRYKITEKSQAVAFWCDPISGHATLYWYRQILGQGPELLVQFQDESVVDDSQLPKDRFSAERLKGVDSTLKIQPAELGDSAMYLCASSPEHRGEETQYFGPGTRLLVL.

V usage is TRBV14 and J usage is TRBJ2-7; 9 bases agree with TRBD1. Trimming at V came to 0 bases and at J to 6 bases, leaving 9 bases not matched to a gene. The CDR3 has 16 amino acids. Germline V gives CDR1 SGHDN, CDR2 FVKESK. The CDR3 sequence is CASSQEMRTGAVEQYF. CDR3 sequence (DNA): TGTGCCAGCAGCCAAGAAATGCGGACAGGGGCCGTCGAGCAGTACTTC.

This clone was seen a single time. The chain links TRBV12-5 to TRBJ1-5; tentative D call: TRBD1 (5 bases). CDR3 size: 15 residues. Per the germline V gene, CDR1 is LGHNT and CDR2 is FRNRAP. The ends were cut back, 6 bases at V and 7 bases at J, with 19 bases in the middle. The CDR3 nucleotides are TGTGCTAGTGGCTCTGGCGGGGGGGGAGAACAGCCCCAGCATTTT. Its protein product is CASGSGGGGEQPQHF.

This chain connects TRBV9 to TRBJ2-7; D is possibly TRBD2 (6 bases). Germline lookup yields CDR1 SGDLS and CDR2 YYNGEE. The CDR3 is made up of 14 amino acids. Trimming cost V 2 bases and J 0 bases, with 9 bases left between them. The CDR3 region is CASSVTAGSYEQYF. The CDR3 nucleotides are TGTGCCAGCAGCGTCACAGCGGGCTCCTACGAGCAGTACTTC. The complete variable domain, with remaining parts taken from reference TRBV9 and TRBJ2-7, reads DSGVTQTPKHLITATGQRVTLRCSPRSGDLSVYWYQQSLDQGLQFLIQYYNGEERAKGNILERFSAQQFPDLHSELNLSSLELGDSALYFCASSVTAGSYEQYFGPGTRLTVT.

The chain has TRBV28 and TRBJ1-1; no reliable D call. Trimming shortened V by 2 bases and J by 6 bases, and 13 bases separated the two germline ends. Germline CDR1 MDHEN, CDR2 SYDVKM. This CDR3 contains 14 residues. The CDR3 coding sequence is TGTGCCAGCAGTTTAACCGGTCGCGGGGCTGAAGCTTTCTTT. Amino acid sequence: CASSLTGRGAEAFF.

The genes are TRBV7-9 and TRBJ1-1; possibly TRBD1 for D (6 bases). The CDR3 runs 12 residues. In germline, CDR1 is SEHNR, CDR2 FQNEAQ (reference sequence). The V gene lost 6 bases and the J gene lost 7 bases, with 12 bases spanning the gap. The CDR3 DNA is TGTGCCAGCAGTACAGGGTCTGGTGAAGCTTTCTTT. It is translated as CASSTGSGEAFF. Based on the CDR3 plus reference TRBV7-9 and TRBJ1-1, the full variable domain is DTGVSQNPRHKITKRGQNVTFRCDPISEHNRLYWYRQTLGQGPEFLTYFQNEAQLEKSRLLSDRFSAERPKGSFSTLEIQRTEQGDSAMYLCASSTGSGEAFFGQGTRLTVV.

The CDR3 reads CASSEDPDRGSNQPQHF. In DNA, the CDR3 is TGTGCCAGCAGTGAAGACCCGGACCGAGGGAGCAATCAGCCCCAGCATTTT. The chain joins TRBV6-1 to TRBJ1-5; D gene unclear. V was cut by 1 base and J by 1 base, with 14 bases left in between. The V gene's germline CDR1 is MNHNS and CDR2 SASEGT. The CDR3 is made up of 17 amino acids.

The DNA of the CDR3 is TGTGCCAGTAGTCCCGGACTAGCGGGAGGTGAGCAGTACTTC. It encodes CASSPGLAGGEQYF. The rearrangement links TRBV19 to TRBJ2-7; TRBD2 agrees at 14 bases. The V gene's germline CDR1 is LNHDA and CDR2 SQIVND (reference sequence). V trimming: 5 bases; J trimming: 7 bases; junction bases outside the gene matches: 4. CDR3 length equals 14 residues.

This chain joins TRBV30 and TRBJ2-4; TRBD1 matches 7 bases. The CDR3 has 16 amino acids. From germline, CDR1 is GTSNPN and CDR2 SVGIG (reference sequence). V was clipped by 0 bases and J by 2 bases; unmatched bases: 7. Here the CDR3 reads CAWSVEGARTKNIQYF. Here the CDR3 DNA reads TGTGCCTGGAGTGTAGAGGGGGCGCGAACCAAAAACATTCAGTACTTC.

This clone appeared a single time. V usage is TRBV19 and J usage is TRBJ1-2; TRBD1 aligns across 8 bases. Trimming cost V 7 bases and J 5 bases; bases outside gene matches: 6. This CDR3 spans 13 amino acids. The germline V gene encodes CDR1 LNHDA and CDR2 SQIVND (reference sequence). CDR3 coding DNA: TGTGCCAGTACTCGACAGGGGAAATATGGCTACACCTTC. It specifies CASTRQGKYGYTF. Full variable domain (remainder filled in from reference TRBV19 and TRBJ1-2): DGGITQSPKYLFRKEGQNVTLSCEQNLNHDAMYWYRQDPGQGLRLIYYSQIVNDFQKGDIAEGYSVSREKKESFPLTVTSAQKNPTAFYLCASTRQGKYGYTFGSGTRLTVV.

The chain links TRBV5-8 to TRBJ1-5; possibly TRBD1 for D (5 bases). The germline V and J ends were trimmed by 5 bases and 4 bases, with 22 bases remaining between them. Germline CDR1 and CDR2: SGHTS and YDEGEE. The CDR3 contains 17 residues. The CDR3 DNA reads as TGTGCCAGCAGTCTTAATTTCGCGGGGGTCGGGAATCAGCCCCAGCATTTT. Translation: CASSLNFAGVGNQPQHF. Full variable domain (rest looked up from reference TRBV5-8 and TRBJ1-5): EAGVTQSPTHLIKTRGQQATLRCSPISGHTSVYWYQQALGLGLQFLLWYDEGEERNRGNFPPRFSGRQFPNYSSELNVNALELEDSALYLCASSLNFAGVGNQPQHFGDGTRLSIL.

This chain uses TRBV5-4 with TRBJ2-1; weak D call: TRBD1 (5 bases). V was trimmed by 5 bases and J by 0 bases, leaving 12 bases between them. CDR3 length equals 15 residues. Germline V gene sequence: CDR1 SGHNT, CDR2 YYREEE (reference sequence). The chain's CDR3 is CASRFQGSSYNEQFF. The CDR3 DNA follows: TGTGCCAGCAGGTTCCAGGGCAGCTCCTACAATGAGCAGTTCTTC.

CDR3 nucleotides: TGCGCCAGCAGCTTGTCGGGTTATGGCTACACCTTC. Translated, it gives CASSLSGYGYTF. V gene TRBV5-1 combines with J gene TRBJ1-2; D remains unclear. V lost 1 base to trimming and J lost 5 bases, with 6 bases between them. Germline CDR1 reads SGHRS; CDR2 reads YFSETQ. The CDR3 spans 12 residues. The full variable domain, completed using reference TRBV5-1 and TRBJ1-2, is KAGVTQTPRYLIKTRGQQVTLSCSPISGHRSVSWYQQTPGQGLQFLFEYFSETQRNKGNFPGRFSGRQFSNSRSEMNVSTLELGDSALYLCASSLSGYGYTFGSGTRLTVV.

This clone was seen only once. This chain links TRBV6-1 with TRBJ1-1, with a weak D call TRBD1 (5 bases). This CDR3 is built from 14 residues. V lost 2 bases and J lost 6, with 13 bases in between. Germline assignment: CDR1 MNHNS and CDR2 SASEGT. This CDR3 reads CASSENFREAEAFF. DNA of the CDR3: TGTGCCAGCAGTGAAAATTTCAGGGAGGCTGAAGCTTTCTTT.

The chain employs TRBV2 and TRBJ2-7, with 13 bases that match TRBD2. The V gene end was trimmed by 6 bases and the J gene end by 2 bases; junction bases not matched to a gene: 7. This CDR3 contains 16 residues. CDR1 and CDR2 from the germline V gene are SNHLY and FYNNEI. The CDR3, as DNA: TGTGCCAGCAGAGCCGGACTAGCGGGGGATCCCTACGAGCAGTACTTC. Residues: CASRAGLAGDPYEQYF.

The V gene is TRBV6-1, the J gene TRBJ2-1, with 7 bases lining up with TRBD1. Trimming removed 3 bases from V and 4 bases from J; junction bases left unmatched: 21. The CDR3 sequence is 20 residues long. Germline V gene lookup returns CDR1 MNHNS and CDR2 SASEGT. The CDR3, as DNA: TGTGCCAGCAGTGAGGTACCGACACGAAAAGGGACAGACCAGTACAATGAGCAGTTCTTC. Amino acid sequence: CASSEVPTRKGTDQYNEQFF.

The chain recombines TRBV5-4 with TRBJ2-2; TRBD1 might be the D (5 bases). The CDR3 runs to 14 residues. In germline, CDR1 is SGHNT, CDR2 YYREEE (reference sequence). V lost 5 bases and J lost 3, with 11 bases in between. This chain's CDR3 is CASSTRTHTGELFF. CDR3 in DNA: TGTGCCAGCAGTACAAGGACACACACCGGGGAGCTGTTTTTT.

The CDR3 loop reads CASSLGPGFEQYF. CDR3 in DNA: TGTGCCAGCAGTTTAGGTCCGGGTTTCGAGCAGTACTTC. V and J are TRBV27 and TRBJ2-7; the D is unclear. Germline assignment: CDR1 MNHEY and CDR2 SMNVEV (reference sequence). V was clipped by 2 bases and J by 6 bases, with 11 bases between them. This CDR3 spans 13 amino acids.

CDR3 DNA: TGTGCCAGCAGTTTATATCCCGGAGTTGAAAAACTGTTTTTT. Protein sequence: CASSLYPGVEKLFF. The chain uses TRBV27 and TRBJ1-4; D unresolved. Trimming took off 1 base at V and 7 bases at J, with 10 bases between the two ends. The CDR3 totals 14 residues. The germline V gene has CDR1 MNHEY and CDR2 SMNVEV (reference sequence).

V gene TRBV7-2 combines with J gene TRBJ2-2, with D perhaps matching TRBD2 (5 bases). CDR1 SGHTA and CDR2 FQGNSA come from the germline V gene. This CDR3 has 15 residues. V lost 5 bases to trimming and J lost 6 bases, with 16 bases between them. CDR3: CASSPQPGMAGELFF. The CDR3 coding sequence is TGTGCCAGCAGCCCCCAGCCCGGGATGGCCGGGGAGCTGTTTTTT.

The chain recombines TRBV5-1 with TRBJ1-1; D possibly corresponds to TRBD1 (5 bases). Trimming removed 0 bases from V and 0 bases from J, with 12 bases in between. The CDR3 is made up of 16 amino acids. CDR1 is SGHRS, CDR2 YFSETQ, per germline. In nucleotides, the CDR3 is TGCGCCAGCAGCTTGGCTGGGGGGTTTCTGAACACTGAAGCTTTCTTT. It yields the protein CASSLAGGFLNTEAFF.

CDR3 coding DNA: TGTGCCAGCAGTGGCGGACTAGCAGGTACAGATACGCAGTATTTT. It translates to CASSGGLAGTDTQYF. The chain recombines TRBV6-1 with TRBJ2-3; 8 positions agree with TRBD2. Germline V gene data show CDR1 as MNHNS and CDR2 as SASEGT. The V and J ends lost 4 bases and 3 bases, in that order; junction bases with no gene match: 6. The CDR3 is made up of 15 amino acids.

The CDR3 DNA reads TGTGCCAGCAGCCAAGAGGCAGATACGCAGTATTTT. Its protein is CASSQEADTQYF. The chain links TRBV11-3 to TRBJ2-3; D is unclear. V was pared by 5 bases and J by 4 bases, with 7 bases between. CDR3 length equals 12 residues. Germline lookup yields CDR1 SGHNT and CDR2 YENEEA.

J is TRBJ1-4 and V is TRBV19; D uncertain. The germline V gene encodes CDR1 LNHDA and CDR2 SQIVND (reference sequence). This CDR3 is 13 amino acids long. V lost 1 base, J lost 3 bases, and 3 bases lay in between. The CDR3 region is CASSIGPNEKLFF. CDR3 coding DNA: TGTGCCAGTAGTATAGGGCCTAATGAAAAACTGTTTTTT.

CDR3 protein: CASSPDRGYGYTF. As DNA, the CDR3 is TGTGCCAGCAGCCCCGACAGGGGCTATGGCTACACCTTC. This chain links TRBV6-1 with TRBJ1-2, with 8 bases aligning to TRBD1. Germline values: CDR1 MNHNS, CDR2 SASEGT. The length of the CDR3 is 13 residues. V gave up 6 bases and J gave up 4 bases; unmatched junction bases: 4.

The genes are TRBV28 and TRBJ2-1; 9 nucleotides align to TRBD2. The germline V gene has CDR1 MDHEN and CDR2 SYDVKM. The V and J ends lost 1 base and 4 bases, in that order; junction bases with no gene match: 14. The CDR3 is 19 residues long. Written as DNA, the CDR3 is TGTGCCAGCAGTTTATTCTTCCTAGCGGGGCCAGAAGGGTACAATGAGCAGTTCTTC. Translation gives CASSLFFLAGPEGYNEQFF.

The V gene is TRBV19, the J gene TRBJ1-5; 9 bases agree with TRBD1. CDR3 length equals 16 residues. The V segment lost 3 bases and the J segment 1 base; nucleotides outside the gene matches: 4. Germline V lookup: CDR1 LNHDA, CDR2 SQIVND (reference sequence). CDR3 sequence reads: CASSMGQGGSNQPQHF. The CDR3 DNA sequence: TGTGCCAGTAGTATGGGACAGGGTGGCAGCAATCAGCCCCAGCATTTT.

In this sample, this clone turned up a few times. This chain joins TRBV10-1 and TRBJ1-2; TRBD1 aligns across 9 bases. The V and J ends lost 10 bases and 5 bases, in that order; junction bases with no gene match: 17. This CDR3 comprises 16 residues. Per the germline V gene, CDR1 is WNHNN and CDR2 is SYGVQD (reference sequence). Written as DNA, the CDR3 is TGCGCCATTACCGGGACAGGGAGATCCCTATATTATGGCTACACCTTC. This codes for CAITGTGRSLYYGYTF.

This clone was counted once. CDR3 sequence (DNA): TGTGCCAGCAGTGAGTCGACAAACAATGAGCAGTTCTTC. It translates to CASSESTNNEQFF. V is TRBV6-4 and J is TRBJ2-1; D remains ambiguous. The CDR3 runs to 13 residues. V was pared by 3 bases and J by 5 bases, with 8 bases between. Germline CDR1 is MRHNA and CDR2 is SNTAGT.

The rearrangement uses TRBV5-6 and TRBJ1-1, with no clear D. Looked up from germline, CDR1 is SGHDT and CDR2 is YYEEEE. V was pared by 1 base and J by 1 base, with 5 bases between. This CDR3 region has 13 residues. Written as DNA, the CDR3 is TGTGCCAGCAGCTTGCGAGGGAACACTGAAGCTTTCTTT. Encoded protein: CASSLRGNTEAFF.